The 24 T cell receptor beta chains below all came from one sample that was sequenced in a study of blood T cells in healthy people across ages. With a J-beta primer mix and a sample-barcoded 5' primer, a second PCR ran about 7 to 11 cycles. Each CDR3 protein gets one entry after TCRdb re-called the 5' RACE reads with MiXCR. The repertoire consists of approximately 1,700,000 distinct CDR3 sequences, with approximately 39% occurring once and the leading ten covering 20% to 25%. The sample taken for sequencing was blood. The receptors were sampled from a human donor in good health.

In regard to this clonotype: At one end, the junction sequence differs from germline, possibly due to a read error. This chain uses TRBV10-3 with TRBJ2-7; no clear D gene. Germline-derived CDR1 and CDR2 are ENHRY and SYGVKD. This CDR3 spans 13 amino acids. DNA for the CDR3: TGTGCCGTCAGTGGGGTGCACGCCTACGAGCAGTACTTC. This gives the protein CAVSGVHAYEQYF.

The sample holds a few counts of this clonotype. The chain uses TRBV29-1 and TRBJ2-7; perhaps TRBD1 as D (6 bases). This CDR3 spans 12 amino acids. Per germline, CDR1 SQVTM and CDR2 ANQGSEA. The ends were cut back, 4 bases at V and 5 bases at J, with 12 bases in the middle. The CDR3 region has the DNA TGCAGCGTTGTACAGGGTTTGAACGAGCAGTACTTC. It yields the protein CSVVQGLNEQYF.

This sequence joins TRBV5-1 and TRBJ2-2; D is uncertain. CDR1 and CDR2 from the germline V gene are SGHRS and YFSETQ. Trimming took 4 bases from V and 5 from J, leaving 18 bases between them. The CDR3 consists of 16 residues. This CDR3 is CASSPDLRRWTGELFF. CDR3 bases: TGCGCCAGCAGCCCCGACTTGCGGAGATGGACCGGGGAGCTGTTTTTT.

This clonotype was picked up one time. An end of the junction differs from the germline gene, which may be a read error. The chain has TRBV7-9 and TRBJ2-1; TRBD2 matches 7 bases. Germline V CDR1 and CDR2: SEHNR, FQNEAQ (reference sequence). The CDR3 has 14 amino acids. CDR3 protein: CASIYGGWRNEQFF. CDR3 nucleotides: TGTGCTAGCATCTACGGGGGGTGGCGGAATGAGCAGTTCTTC.

There are a few counts of this clonotype. This chain uses TRBV7-6 with TRBJ1-2; the D gene is possibly TRBD1 (5 bases). This CDR3 has 14 amino acids. The V end lost 2 bases, the J end lost 8 bases, and 15 bases lay between the germline ends. From germline, CDR1 is SGHVS and CDR2 FNYEAQ. The CDR3 DNA sequence: TGTGCCAGCAGCTTAAGGGCAGTGGGGGTAGGCTACACCTTC. Translation: CASSLRAVGVGYTF.

V gene TRBV7-8 combines with J gene TRBJ2-7; 9 nucleotides match TRBD2. This CDR3 region has 14 residues. Unmatched junction bases numbered 8, after V lost 6 bases and J lost 5 bases. Germline V gives CDR1 SGHVS, CDR2 FQNEAQ. CDR3 sequence: CASSSGTSSNEQYF. As DNA, the CDR3 is TGTGCCAGCAGTTCCGGGACTAGCTCTAACGAGCAGTACTTC.

The V and J genes are TRBV6-1 and TRBJ2-1, with TRBD1 matching over 9 bases. Trimming cost V 2 bases and J 2 bases; bases outside gene matches: 7. The CDR3 has 17 residues. CDR1 and CDR2 (germline): MNHNS, SASEGT. CDR3 sequence (DNA): TGTGCCAGCAGTGAAAGGTACGGGACAGGGCCCTACAATGAGCAGTTCTTC. Its translation: CASSERYGTGPYNEQFF.

This clonotype came up a few times. DNA of the CDR3: TGTGCCAGCAGCTCCCTCGTTTCCGAGCGGGGGGGCCCCGAGCAGTACTTC. This translates into CASSSLVSERGGPEQYF. The V and J genes are TRBV11-2 and TRBJ2-7, with 10 bases fitting TRBD2. Germline-derived CDR1 and CDR2 are SGHAT and FQNNGV. The CDR3 contains 17 residues. V shed 4 bases and J 6 bases; nucleotides not matched to a gene: 15.

The chain recombines TRBV30 with TRBJ1-2, with 8 bases that match TRBD1. There are 11 residues in the CDR3. The V gene end was trimmed by 3 bases and the J gene end by 8 bases; junction bases not matched to a gene: 2. Germline V lookup: CDR1 GTSNPN, CDR2 SVGIG (reference sequence). CDR3 bases: TGTGCCTGGAGGGACAGGGAGGGCTACACCTTC. Encoded protein: CAWRDREGYTF.

This clonotype was seen more than once but under ten times. A clone one base away is much larger, so this may be a read error. The CDR3, as DNA: TGTGCCAGCAGCTTATCCCTTTCAAACTATGGCTGCACCTTC. It encodes CASSLSLSNYGCTF. The V and J genes are TRBV7-2 and TRBJ1-2; D is uncertain. The CDR3 is made up of 14 amino acids. Germline V CDR1 and CDR2: SGHTA, FQGNSA.

V and J are TRBV20-1 and TRBJ2-2, with 7 bases matching TRBD2. With 5 bases clipped from V and 4 bases from J, the junction kept 10 bases outside the gene matches. The germline V gene encodes CDR1 DFQATT and CDR2 SNEGSKA (reference sequence). This CDR3 has 15 amino acids. The CDR3 here is CSARSAGRGTGELFF. The CDR3 coding sequence is TGCAGTGCTCGTTCAGCGGGGCGCGGCACCGGGGAGCTGTTTTTT.

This clonotype was counted between two and nine times. The junction and the germline gene differ at one end; a read error may be behind it. This sequence joins TRBV5-1 and TRBJ2-1, with D perhaps being TRBD1 or TRBD2 (6 bases each). Germline V gene lookup returns CDR1 SGHRS and CDR2 YFSETQ. The CDR3 is 14 residues long. In DNA, the CDR3 is TGTGCCAGCAGCCTCAGAGGGGGGAACAATGAGCAGTTCTTC. It yields the protein CASSLRGGNNEQFF.

This clonotype was seen many times. The DNA of the CDR3 is TGCAGTGCTAGTAAAGCAGGCAATCAGCCCCAGCATTTT. Amino acid sequence: CSASKAGNQPQHF. The rearrangement joins TRBV20-1 to TRBJ1-5; D remains ambiguous. Looked up from germline, CDR1 is DFQATT and CDR2 is SNEGSKA (reference sequence). This CDR3 spans 13 amino acids. V lost 3 bases, J lost 2 bases, and 8 bases lay in between.

The chain carries TRBV28 and TRBJ2-7, with a tentative D call TRBD1 (5 bases). The CDR3 has 15 residues. Germline V lookup: CDR1 MDHEN, CDR2 SYDVKM. V was cut by 6 bases and J by 1 base, with 16 bases left in between. This CDR3 is CASRSRRDLSYEQYF. CDR3 DNA: TGTGCCAGCAGATCCCGCAGGGATCTATCCTACGAGCAGTACTTC.

A few counts support this clonotype. CDR3 sequence reads: CASSPLTGDNEKLFF. DNA for the CDR3: TGTGCCAGCAGTCCCCTGACAGGGGATAATGAAAAACTGTTTTTT. The chain joins TRBV27 to TRBJ1-4, with 8 bases aligning to TRBD1. Per germline, CDR1 MNHEY and CDR2 SMNVEV (reference sequence). CDR3 length: 15 residues. Losses at the gene ends were 5 bases for V and 4 bases for J; bases not matched to a gene: 6.

The gene calls are TRBV7-2 and TRBJ1-1; D remains ambiguous. Per germline, CDR1 SGHTA and CDR2 FQGNSA. The CDR3 covers 14 residues. The V and J ends lost 0 bases and 7 bases respectively, with 12 bases between them. In DNA form, the CDR3 reads TGTGCCAGCAGCTTAGCGCTAACAGCTAGTGAAGCTTTCTTT. Translated, it gives CASSLALTASEAFF.

The chain has TRBV5-1 and TRBJ2-5; perhaps TRBD2 as D (6 bases). V was clipped by 3 bases and J by 4 bases, with 10 bases between them. Germline CDR1 reads SGHRS; CDR2 reads YFSETQ. The CDR3 consists of 13 residues. CDR3: CASSWDSLETQYF. The DNA of the CDR3 is TGCGCCAGCAGCTGGGACTCCCTAGAGACCCAGTACTTC.

The table lists this clonotype with a few counts. This sequence joins TRBV27 and TRBJ1-1; a weak D match, TRBD1 (6 bases). The CDR3 consists of 17 residues. V dropped 4 bases and J dropped 1 base, with 19 bases sitting between them. Germline assignment: CDR1 MNHEY and CDR2 SMNVEV (reference sequence). This CDR3 is CASSSQPWAGANTEAFF. DNA of the CDR3: TGTGCCAGCAGTTCCCAACCTTGGGCAGGGGCGAACACTGAAGCTTTCTTT.

The chain carries TRBV20-1 and TRBJ2-6; the D is unclear. Per germline, CDR1 DFQATT and CDR2 SNEGSKA (reference sequence). Between the trimmed V and J ends, which lost 4 bases and 0 bases, there was a span of 13 bases. The CDR3 extends over 16 amino acids. The CDR3 sequence: CSAIEGSGSGANVLTF. The DNA of the CDR3 is TGCAGTGCTATTGAAGGGTCCGGCTCTGGGGCCAACGTCCTGACTTTC.

This rearrangement joins TRBV20-1 to TRBJ2-5; D is ambiguous. Trimming cost V 7 bases and J 4 bases, with 10 bases left between them. The germline CDR1 and CDR2 sequences are DFQATT and SNEGSKA (reference sequence). The CDR3 runs 11 residues. The CDR3 sequence is CSGDLAETQYF. DNA of the CDR3: TGCAGTGGGGATCTGGCAGAGACCCAGTACTTC.

This clonotype was counted a few times. The V gene is TRBV4-1, the J gene TRBJ1-2, with no clear D. Trimming took off 3 bases at V and 5 bases at J, with 10 bases between the two ends. The CDR3 sequence is 13 residues long. Germline CDR1 reads MGHRA; CDR2 reads YSYEKL. The CDR3 is CASSQVNDYGYTF. CDR3 in DNA: TGCGCCAGCAGCCAGGTGAATGATTATGGCTACACCTTC.

This sequence joins TRBV7-9 and TRBJ2-3, with D tentatively TRBD2 (6 bases). This CDR3 spans 15 amino acids. V was pared by 4 bases and J by 6 bases, with 17 bases between. Germline assignment: CDR1 SEHNR and CDR2 FQNEAQ (reference sequence). DNA of the CDR3: TGTGCCAGCAGCTCCCCCGGGGGTTTGGGGGATACGCAGTATTTT. Its translation is CASSSPGGLGDTQYF.

This clonotype was seen more than once but under ten times. The J gene is TRBJ1-5, the V gene TRBV6-5; a weak D match, TRBD1 (5 bases). V was pared by 5 bases and J by 4 bases, with 12 bases between. The CDR3 length is 14 residues. CDR1 is MNHEY and CDR2 is SVGAGI in the germline V gene. The CDR3: CASSRTWGNQPQHF. The CDR3 nucleotides read TGTGCCAGCAGTCGCACATGGGGGAATCAGCCCCAGCATTTT.

The V gene is TRBV20-1, the J gene TRBJ2-5; D uncertain. Germline-derived CDR1 and CDR2 are DFQATT and SNEGSKA (reference sequence). V shed 6 bases and J shed 7 bases, with 21 bases lying between them. The CDR3 runs 14 residues. The CDR3 protein is CSAPTFDGRRTQYF. The CDR3 coding sequence is TGCAGTGCCCCGACTTTTGACGGCAGGCGGACCCAGTACTTC.